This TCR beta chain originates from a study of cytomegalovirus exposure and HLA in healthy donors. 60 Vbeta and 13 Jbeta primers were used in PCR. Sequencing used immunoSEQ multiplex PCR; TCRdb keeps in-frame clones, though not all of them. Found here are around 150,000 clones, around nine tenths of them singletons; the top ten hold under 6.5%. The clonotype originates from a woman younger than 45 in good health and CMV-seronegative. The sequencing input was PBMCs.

CDR3 nucleotide sequence: TGCAGCGTTACAGGGATACAAGAGACCCAGTACTTC. Translating it yields CSVTGIQETQYF. The chain is built from TRBV29-1 and TRBJ2-5; a possible D gene is TRBD1 (6 bases). Germline V lookup: CDR1 SQVTM, CDR2 ANQGSEA. The CDR3 consists of 12 residues. V was shortened by 5 bases and J by 2 bases, with 9 bases between the two germline ends.